The rows below give T cell receptor beta chains drawn from one sample of a study of Ad26.COV2.S vaccination and SARS-CoV-2 variants. Clones were sequenced by immunoSEQ multiplex PCR, and TCRdb holds only the in-frame ones, with some missing. The table includes fewer than 500,000 clones, roughly 91% detected once. Source: peripheral blood, taken in a trial of Ad26.COV2.S vaccine versus placebo. The receptors were gathered from a person aged 18-65 years who received the Ad26.COV2.S COVID-19 vaccine or a placebo. The CDR3 runs from the conserved cysteine through the conserved F or W. A D gene is named only where the DNA matches it firmly. Clone size is stated in some rows and not others, as once, few, many or a class when expanded.

V	size	D	J	DNA	CDR3
TRBV24-1	NA	TRBD1	TRBJ2-6	TGTGCCACCAGTCGCCGGGGGACAGGGGGTCTCTCTGGGGCCAACGTCCTGACTTTC	CATSRRGTGGLSGANVLTF
TRBV5-4	NA	TRBD1	TRBJ1-4	TGTGCCAGCAGCCGGACAGGGCGGAATGAAAAACTGTTTTTT	CASSRTGRNEKLFF
TRBV5-4	few	NA	TRBJ1-6	TGTGCCAGCAGCTCAGCCCAAGTCCAGGGAATGGATTCACCCCTCCACTTT	CASSSAQVQGMDSPLHF
TRBV9	NA	NA	TRBJ2-7	TGTGCCAGCAGCGTCGGAAGCCGACAGGTCTACGAGCAGTACTTC	CASSVGSRQVYEQYF
TRBV5-1	few	NA	TRBJ2-7	TGCGCCAGCAGCTTGGAACAGGGTTACGAGCAGTACTTC	CASSLEQGYEQYF
TRBV4-2	NA	TRBD1	TRBJ1-2	TGTGCCAGCAGCCAGGAGACAGGGCCCTATGGCTACACCTTC	CASSQETGPYGYTF
TRBV28	NA	NA	TRBJ1-2	TGTGCCAGCAGTTTATCCGCAGGGCGCTATGGCTACACCTTC	CASSLSAGRYGYTF
TRBV7-9	NA	NA	TRBJ2-7	TGTGCCAGCAGCTTAGAAGGCGACCCCCTGTTCTCCTACGAGCAGTACTTC	CASSLEGDPLFSYEQYF
TRBV19	NA	NA	TRBJ2-1	TGTGCCAGTACCGTCTCGGGGAACAATGAGCAGTTCTTC	CASTVSGNNEQFF
TRBV6-2/TRBV6-3	NA	TRBD1	TRBJ2-3	TGTGCCAGCAGCCCCCGGCTGGGACAGGGAGACACAGATACGCAGTATTTT	CASSPRLGQGDTDTQYF
TRBV7-2	NA	TRBD1	TRBJ2-7	TGTGCCAGCAGCTCCCGGGGACAGGGGGCCTACGAGCAGTACTTC	CASSSRGQGAYEQYF
TRBV6-1	once	NA	TRBJ2-3	TGTGCCAGCAGTGAAGGTAGTGCTAGCACAGATACGCAGTATTTT	CASSEGSASTDTQYF
TRBV5-4	NA	NA	TRBJ1-1	TGTGCCAGCAGCTTGGGAGGGGCGGGGAACACTGAAGCTTTCTTT	CASSLGGAGNTEAFF
TRBV29-1	once	NA	TRBJ2-6	TGCAGCGTTGAAGTGCGGGGCCCTGGGGCCAACGTCCTGACTTTC	CSVEVRGPGANVLTF
TRBV7-9	NA	TRBD2	TRBJ2-1	TGTGCCAGCAGCACGGGCTTCGGGACTAGCGGGATATACAATGAGCAGTTCTTC	CASSTGFGTSGIYNEQFF
TRBV4-2	NA	TRBD1	TRBJ1-2	TGTGCCAGCAGCCAGGTGGACAGGGTCGATGGCTACACCTTC	CASSQVDRVDGYTF
TRBV19	NA	TRBD2	TRBJ2-2	TGTGCCAGTATCCAGCGGGAGGGTTTGAACACCGGGGAGCTGTTTTTT	CASIQREGLNTGELFF
TRBV15	NA	TRBD1	TRBJ2-7	TGTGCCACCAGCAGAGGGACCGGGACAGAGTACGAGCAGTACTTC	CATSRGTGTEYEQYF
TRBV30	NA	NA	TRBJ1-2	TGTGCCTGGGCCGGGACAAGGGGAAACTATGGCTACACCTTC	CAWAGTRGNYGYTF
TRBV29-1	NA	NA	TRBJ1-2	TGCAGCGTTGAAGAGGGTAATGGCTACACCTTC	CSVEEGNGYTF
TRBV27	NA	TRBD2	TRBJ2-7	TGTGCCAGCAGTTCCGGAGTAGCGGGAGCCTCCTACGAGCAGTACTTC	CASSSGVAGASYEQYF
TRBV30	once	NA	TRBJ2-7	TGTGCCTGTAACCCGGGCACCTACGAGCAGTACTTC	CACNPGTYEQYF
TRBV5-1	NA	TRBD1	TRBJ2-3	TGCGCCAGCAGCCTCCGGACAGGGTACACAGATACGCAGTATTTT	CASSLRTGYTDTQYF
TRBV15	NA	TRBD2	TRBJ2-1	TGTGCCAAATTAGCGGGAGCTAATGAGCAGTTCTTC	CAKLAGANEQFF
TRBV10-3	NA	NA	TRBJ2-5	TGTGCCATCAGGAGCGGGCAGGCCGAGACCCAGTACTTC	CAIRSGQAETQYF
TRBV25-1	NA	NA	TRBJ1-2	TGTGCCAGCAGTGACCCTATGACAGAGATTAACTATGGCTACACCTTC	CASSDPMTEINYGYTF
TRBV7-8	NA	NA	TRBJ2-2	TGTGCCAGCAGCAAAAGATATCCGGGACAGAACACCGGGGAGCTGTTTTTT	CASSKRYPGQNTGELFF
TRBV19	NA	TRBD1	TRBJ2-1	TGTGCCAGTATGAGGACAGGGTATGATGAGCAGTTCTTC	CASMRTGYDEQFF
TRBV23-1	once	NA	TRBJ1-1	TGCGCCAGCAGTCAATCTATCTGGACTGAAGCTTTCTTT	CASSQSIWTEAFF
TRBV7-2	NA	TRBD2	TRBJ2-7	TGTGCCAGCAGCAACCCTGCCGGACTAGCCTACGAGCAGTACTTC	CASSNPAGLAYEQYF
TRBV10-3	NA	NA	TRBJ2-2	TGTGCCATCAGTGTTAGTACCGGGGAGCTGTTTTTT	CAISVSTGELFF
TRBV7-9	once	NA	TRBJ2-6	TGTGCCAGCAGCTTATATACTAGCTCTGGGGCCAACGTCCTGACTTTC	CASSLYTSSGANVLTF
TRBV3-1/TRBV3-2	few	NA	TRBJ1-6	TGTGCCAGCAGCCAAGCCTTCAGGGGAATAGATTCACCCCTCCACTTT	CASSQAFRGIDSPLHF
TRBV5-1	NA	NA	TRBJ2-7	TGCGCCAGCAGCTTGGGGGAAGGGGTCGCCTACGAGCAGTACTTC	CASSLGEGVAYEQYF
TRBV19	NA	NA	TRBJ2-5	TGTGCCACCGGTGGGGTGCGGGAGACCCAGTACTTC	CATGGVRETQYF
TRBV18	NA	NA	TRBJ2-2	TGTGCCAGCTCACCAATCCAGGAGGAGCTGTTTTTT	CASSPIQEELFF
TRBV7-9	NA	TRBD2	TRBJ2-7	TGTGCCAGCAGCCGGACTAGCGGGACCGGTTTTTGGGAGCAGTACTTC	CASSRTSGTGFWEQYF
TRBV5-1	NA	NA	TRBJ2-5	TGCGCCAGCAGCTTGCAGGTGATGGGGGAGACCCAGTACTTC	CASSLQVMGETQYF
TRBV19	NA	TRBD1	TRBJ1-5	TGTGCCAGTAGTAAAGGACAGGTCAATCAGCCCCAGCATTTT	CASSKGQVNQPQHF
TRBV30	NA	TRBD2	TRBJ2-3	TGTGCCTGGAGCACGACTAGCGCGGGTGAAGGTGGTACGCAGTATTTT	CAWSTTSAGEGGTQYF
TRBV24-1	NA	NA	TRBJ2-1	TGTGCCACCAGTGATTTGACCGGGGGTGGATCCTACAATGAGCAGTTCTTC	CATSDLTGGGSYNEQFF
TRBV7-6	NA	NA	TRBJ1-1	TGTGCCAGCAGCTTAATCACGAACACTGAAGCTTTCTTT	CASSLITNTEAFF
TRBV6-1	NA	TRBD1	TRBJ2-7	TGTGCCAGCAGTGCCCTGACAGGGGACCTACCCTACGAGCAGTACTTC	CASSALTGDLPYEQYF
TRBV2	NA	TRBD2	TRBJ2-7	TGTGCCAGCAGTGAACGGACTAGCGGGAGTAACGAGCAGTACTTC	CASSERTSGSNEQYF
TRBV4-3	NA	NA	TRBJ2-1	TGCGCCAGCAGCCAAGGAGAGCCGGGACGGTACAATGAGCAGTTCTTC	CASSQGEPGRYNEQFF
TRBV11-2	NA	TRBD1	TRBJ2-7	TGTGCCAGCAGCTTAGTGACAGGGGATTCCTACGAGCAGTACTTC	CASSLVTGDSYEQYF
TRBV27	NA	NA	TRBJ2-1	TGTGCCAGCAGTAGGTCCGGTGAGCAGTTCTTC	CASSRSGEQFF
TRBV18	few	TRBD1	TRBJ1-6	TGTGCCAGCTCACCAGAGTTTACAGGGGAATCACCCCTCCACTTT	CASSPEFTGESPLHF
TRBV9	NA	NA	TRBJ2-5	TGTGCCAGCAGCGTGGATCAGGGGTATCAAGAGACCCAGTACTTC	CASSVDQGYQETQYF
TRBV4-1	NA	NA	TRBJ2-5	TGCGCCAGCAGCCCCCGGGGGCGGCCGTACCAAGAGACCCAGTACTTC	CASSPRGRPYQETQYF
TRBV11-2	NA	NA	TRBJ1-2	TGTGCCAGCAGCGACGGAACAGGGTTAGAATATGGCTACACCTTC	CASSDGTGLEYGYTF
TRBV9	NA	TRBD1	TRBJ1-2	TGTGCCAGCAGCGTAGGACAGGGTGCTTATGGCTACACCTTC	CASSVGQGAYGYTF
TRBV11-3	NA	TRBD2	TRBJ2-5	TGTGCCAGCAGCACCGGGACTAGCGGAATCCAAGAGACCCAGTACTTC	CASSTGTSGIQETQYF
TRBV28	NA	NA	TRBJ2-3	TGTGCCAGCAGTCGACGGACGGGCTACACAGATACGCAGTATTTT	CASSRRTGYTDTQYF